The 28 T cell receptor beta chains below come from one sample, sequenced in a study of cytomegalovirus exposure and HLA in healthy donors. Primers included in the PCR were 60 Vbeta and 13 Jbeta primers. Method: immunoSEQ multiplex PCR; TCRdb's copy keeps in-frame clones and lacks some. The data contain more than 110,000 clones, around 79% of them seen just once; the ten biggest clones take up roughly 3%. Sequencing was done on a sample of PBMCs. The receptors were gathered from a male donor in good health and CMV-seronegative.

DNA for the CDR3: TGCGCCAGCAGCCAAGATCCTCAGGGGGCAGGTGGCTACACCTTC. Amino acids: CASSQDPQGAGGYTF. The chain employs TRBV4-1 and TRBJ1-2; the match to TRBD1 covers 8 bases. The CDR3 runs 15 residues. Trimming removed 0 bases from V and 7 bases from J; junction bases left unmatched: 7. The germline V gene encodes CDR1 MGHRA and CDR2 YSYEKL.

The count of this clone is one. The chain carries TRBV23-1 and TRBJ2-1; D perhaps matches TRBD2 (5 bases). TRBV23-1 is designated an ORF whose function remains uncertain. The CDR3 has 14 residues. V was cut by 10 bases and J by 3 bases, with 16 bases left in between. The CDR3: CAILGESFYNEQFF. As DNA, the CDR3 is TGCGCCATCCTGGGAGAGTCATTCTACAATGAGCAGTTCTTC.

This sequence joins TRBV25-1 and TRBJ1-4; maybe TRBD1 (5 bases). In germline, CDR1 is MGHDK, CDR2 SYGVNS. Deletions cut 1 base from V and 8 bases from J, with 14 bases between. This CDR3 is 15 amino acids long. In nucleotides, the CDR3 is TGTGCCAGCAGTGAATTGGCAGGGAGGATGGAAAAACTGTTTTTT. It specifies CASSELAGRMEKLFF.

This sequence joins TRBV7-9 and TRBJ1-6, with TRBD1 matching over 9 bases. CDR1 and CDR2 (germline): SEHNR, FQNEAQ (reference sequence). The V segment lost 0 bases and the J segment 7 bases; nucleotides outside the gene matches: 10. The CDR3 has 18 residues. CDR3 residues: CASSLAGAGTGFNSPLHF. CDR3 coding DNA: TGTGCCAGCAGCTTAGCGGGGGCCGGGACAGGGTTCAATTCACCCCTCCACTTT.

The chain is built from TRBV4-3 and TRBJ2-7; tentatively, D is TRBD2 (6 bases). The germline gives CDR1 LGHNA, CDR2 YSLEER. V was cut by 0 bases and J by 6 bases, with 15 bases left in between. The CDR3 covers 15 residues. The CDR3 here is CASSQDPGEDLEQYF. The DNA for the CDR3 is TGCGCCAGCAGCCAAGATCCGGGGGAGGATCTCGAGCAGTACTTC.

The chain carries TRBV15 and TRBJ1-3, with a possible D match to TRBD1 (5 bases). The V and J ends lost 4 bases and 3 bases respectively, with 13 bases between them. CDR3 length: 15 amino acids. CDR1 and CDR2 from the germline V gene are LNHNV and YYDKDF (reference sequence). CDR3 region: CATSMGGIGGNTIYF. The CDR3 DNA follows: TGTGCCACCAGCATGGGGGGGATTGGTGGAAACACCATATATTTT.

This clone appeared a few times. The rearrangement links TRBV30 to TRBJ2-7; possibly TRBD2 for D (5 bases). Germline V gene sequence: CDR1 GTSNPN, CDR2 SVGIG (reference sequence). Trimming pared 0 bases from V and 7 bases from J, leaving 19 bases between. The CDR3 runs 15 residues. DNA for the CDR3: TGTGCCTGGAGTGTACTGCAGGCCCTACGGGGAGAGCAGTACTTC. Translating it yields CAWSVLQALRGEQYF.

The J gene is TRBJ1-1, the V gene TRBV7-6; D not certain. V was clipped by 1 base and J by 5 bases, with 17 bases between them. Looked up from germline, CDR1 is SGHVS and CDR2 is FNYEAQ. The CDR3 runs 16 residues. CDR3 nucleotides: TGTGCCAGCAGCTTAGAGGGCTGGAGGGCGCGGACTGAAGCTTTCTTT. It translates to CASSLEGWRARTEAFF.

V usage is TRBV14 and J usage is TRBJ2-7; 7 nucleotides match TRBD2. V was clipped by 0 bases and J by 12 bases; unmatched bases: 17. Germline CDR1 SGHDN, CDR2 FVKESK. This CDR3 has 16 amino acids. The CDR3 is CASSQDQRLASHWRYF. For the CDR3, the DNA is TGTGCCAGCAGCCAAGATCAGCGACTAGCATCACACTGGCGGTACTTC.

The V call is TRBV2, the J call TRBJ1-5, with 9 bases that match TRBD1. J lost 5 bases, V lost 3 bases, and 5 bases had no gene match. The length of the CDR3 is 15 residues. Germline V gene lookup returns CDR1 SNHLY and CDR2 FYNNEI. The CDR3 here is CASSDRQGGYQPQHF. The CDR3 coding sequence is TGTGCCAGCAGTGATAGACAGGGGGGCTATCAGCCCCAGCATTTT.

The chain combines TRBV9 with TRBJ1-2, with D maybe TRBD1 (5 bases). Germline-derived CDR1 and CDR2 are SGDLS and YYNGEE. V was cut by 4 bases and J by 0 bases, with 7 bases left in between. The length of the CDR3 is 13 residues. For the CDR3, the DNA is TGTGCCAGCAGCCCGGACACTAACTATGGCTACACCTTC. This sequence encodes CASSPDTNYGYTF. The variable domain in full, completed from reference TRBV9 and TRBJ1-2, reads DSGVTQTPKHLITATGQRVTLRCSPRSGDLSVYWYQQSLDQGLQFLIQYYNGEERAKGNILERFSAQQFPDLHSELNLSSLELGDSALYFCASSPDTNYGYTFGSGTRLTVV.

This clone was seen only once. V and J are TRBV15 and TRBJ1-2; D possibly corresponds to TRBD1 (5 bases). CDR1 LNHNV and CDR2 YYDKDF come from the germline V gene (reference sequence). This CDR3 has 15 amino acids. Deletions cut 0 bases from V and 7 bases from J, with 15 bases between. This CDR3 is CATSRDRGVLSGYTF. CDR3 bases: TGTGCCACCAGCAGAGATCGGGGGGTATTAAGTGGCTACACCTTC.

The CDR3 loop is CASSDIAGGWSEQYF. The CDR3 nucleotides are TGTGCCAGCAGTGATATAGCGGGGGGATGGAGTGAGCAGTACTTC. The chain joins TRBV25-1 to TRBJ2-7; 10 bases fit TRBD2. The CDR3 totals 15 residues. Trimming removed 3 bases from V and 7 bases from J; junction bases left unmatched: 9. Germline V gene lookup returns CDR1 MGHDK and CDR2 SYGVNS.

This clone was detected a few times. V is TRBV30 and J is TRBJ1-3; D is unclear. The CDR3 length is 13 residues. Germline V gene data show CDR1 as GTSNPN and CDR2 as SVGIG (reference sequence). V lost 2 bases, J lost 4 bases, and 9 bases lay in between. The CDR3 DNA reads TGTGCCTGGAGTAGTGATCGGGGAAACACCATATATTTT. Translated, it gives CAWSSDRGNTIYF.

The chain joins TRBV7-3 to TRBJ2-1, with 8 bases that match TRBD2. Germline CDR1 is SGHTA and CDR2 is FQGTGA. This CDR3 has 15 amino acids. The junction had 5 bases not matched to a gene; V was cut back by 4 bases and J by 3 bases. The CDR3: CASSSTGGGYNEQFF. The CDR3 region has the DNA TGTGCCAGCAGCTCGACGGGGGGGGGCTACAATGAGCAGTTCTTC.

The chain combines TRBV29-1 with TRBJ2-1, with TRBD1 identical over 7 bases. Germline lookup yields CDR1 SQVTM and CDR2 ANQGSEA. Germline trimming cut 7 bases from V and 1 base from J; bases unmatched to any gene: 7. CDR3 size: 14 residues. CDR3 in DNA: TGCAGCGCCCAGACAGGGTCGTCCTACAATGAGCAGTTCTTC. This gives the protein CSAQTGSSYNEQFF.

This CDR3 is CASSIRIAGGVVAKNIQYF. In nucleotides, the CDR3 is TGTGCCAGTAGTATTCGGATAGCGGGAGGAGTAGTAGCCAAAAACATTCAGTACTTC. This sequence joins TRBV19 and TRBJ2-4, with 10 bases fitting TRBD2. CDR1 and CDR2 (germline): LNHDA, SQIVND (reference sequence). The CDR3 runs to 19 residues. The ends lost 3 bases at V and 0 bases at J; junction bases unmatched: 11.

The V call is TRBV5-5, the J call TRBJ1-2; 9 positions agree with TRBD1. V shed 4 bases and J 4 bases; nucleotides not matched to a gene: 11. The CDR3 is 16 amino acids. The germline gives CDR1 SGHKS, CDR2 YYEKEE (reference sequence). The DNA of the CDR3 is TGTGCCAGCAGCCTTGGGCCCACACAGGGGGCCTATGGCTACACCTTC. This translates into CASSLGPTQGAYGYTF. The whole variable domain, remainder taken from reference TRBV5-5 and TRBJ1-2, is DAGVTQSPTHLIKTRGQQVTLRCSPISGHKSVSWYQQVLGQGPQFIFQYYEKEERGRGNFPDRFSARQFPNYSSELNVNALLLGDSALYLCASSLGPTQGAYGYTFGSGTRLTVV.

The CDR3 is CASTPTGGRDEQYF. The CDR3 DNA reads as TGTGCCAGCACCCCGACAGGGGGGCGTGACGAGCAGTACTTC. The chain carries TRBV6-1 and TRBJ2-7, with 9 bases lining up with TRBD1. The trim removed 7 bases at V and 5 bases at J, leaving 9 bases unmatched. This CDR3 comprises 14 residues. CDR1 and CDR2 from the germline V gene are MNHNS and SASEGT.

The V gene is TRBV30, the J gene TRBJ1-1, with no clear D. V dropped 3 bases and J dropped 1 base, with 3 bases sitting between them. The CDR3 length is 11 residues. The germline V gene has CDR1 GTSNPN and CDR2 SVGIG (reference sequence). Here the CDR3 reads CAWSRNTEAFF. The CDR3 nucleotides read TGTGCCTGGAGCAGGAACACTGAAGCTTTCTTT.

The V and J genes are TRBV19 and TRBJ2-7, with 8 bases that match TRBD2. Germline V gene lookup returns CDR1 LNHDA and CDR2 SQIVND (reference sequence). The junction had 7 bases not matched to a gene; V was cut back by 7 bases and J by 5 bases. This CDR3 region has 13 residues. CDR3 loop: CASKGGGPNEQYF. Here the CDR3 DNA reads TGTGCCAGTAAGGGCGGGGGGCCAAACGAGCAGTACTTC.

This chain connects TRBV6-6 to TRBJ1-1; D ambiguous. CDR1 is MNHNY and CDR2 is SVGAGI in the germline V gene (reference sequence). This CDR3 has 16 amino acids. V gave up 7 bases and J gave up 0 bases, with 18 bases separating them. The CDR3 nucleotides are TGTGCCAGCACCCTTCGCGCAGGAGGGCTGAACACTGAAGCTTTCTTT. Translated, it gives CASTLRAGGLNTEAFF.

The gene calls are TRBV7-6 and TRBJ2-7; D not resolved. CDR3 length: 13 residues. Germline CDR1 reads SGHVS; CDR2 reads FNYEAQ. V lost 4 bases and J 5 bases, leaving 12 bases between the germline ends. This CDR3 reads CASSSSRYHEQYF. Here the CDR3 DNA reads TGTGCCAGCAGCTCTAGTCGGTATCACGAGCAGTACTTC.

The chain employs TRBV7-9 and TRBJ2-2, with D perhaps matching TRBD2 (7 bases). The CDR3 sequence is 17 residues long. V lost 5 bases to trimming and J lost 3 bases, with 19 bases between them. Germline CDR1 is SEHNR and CDR2 is FQNEAQ (reference sequence). CDR3 in amino acids: CASSQRGGGGHTGELFF. The CDR3 nucleotides read TGTGCCAGCAGCCAAAGGGGGGGCGGAGGTCACACCGGGGAGCTGTTTTTT.

The rearrangement joins TRBV6-4 to TRBJ2-1, with 10 bases that match TRBD2. Germline trimming cut 3 bases from V and 4 bases from J; bases unmatched to any gene: 6. The CDR3 contains 16 residues. Germline CDR1 reads MRHNA; CDR2 reads SNTAGT. The CDR3 reads CASSEWTSGLYNEQFF. The CDR3, as DNA: TGTGCCAGCAGTGAGTGGACTAGCGGACTATACAATGAGCAGTTCTTC.

In DNA, the CDR3 is TGTGCCAGCAGAGGGGGGGGGTTTGGCTACACCTTC. It is translated as CASRGGGFGYTF. This chain connects TRBV27 to TRBJ1-2; D is possibly TRBD1 (6 bases). Germline V CDR1 and CDR2: MNHEY, SMNVEV (reference sequence). The CDR3 spans 12 residues. Trimming cost V 6 bases and J 7 bases, with 12 bases left between them.

The CDR3 protein is CASNPLDRSVNTEAFF. CDR3 sequence (DNA): TGTGCCAGCAACCCGTTAGACAGGTCAGTGAACACTGAAGCTTTCTTT. This chain joins TRBV5-4 and TRBJ1-1, with a possible D match to TRBD1 (6 bases). Germline assignment: CDR1 SGHNT and CDR2 YYREEE (reference sequence). This CDR3 contains 16 residues. Trimming took 6 bases from V and 0 from J, leaving 18 bases between them.

The chain is built from TRBV5-1 and TRBJ2-2, with 10 bases fitting TRBD2. Germline lookup yields CDR1 SGHRS and CDR2 YFSETQ. J lost 6 bases, V lost 2 bases, and 4 bases had no gene match. The CDR3 has 15 amino acids. This chain's CDR3 is CASSFRLAGAGELFF. The CDR3 DNA sequence: TGCGCCAGCAGCTTCCGGCTAGCGGGGGCCGGGGAGCTGTTTTTT. The full variable domain, completed using reference TRBV5-1 and TRBJ2-2, is KAGVTQTPRYLIKTRGQQVTLSCSPISGHRSVSWYQQTPGQGLQFLFEYFSETQRNKGNFPGRFSGRQFSNSRSEMNVSTLELGDSALYLCASSFRLAGAGELFFGEGSRLTVL.